In its sample, the clone carrying this TCR beta chain was seen a few times. The antigen is unknown. The CDR3 covers 13 residues. The ends lost 9 bases at V and 1 base at J; junction bases unmatched: 4. The germline gives CDR1 LNHDA, CDR2 SQIVND (reference sequence). This sample is part of a study of stem cell transplantation in POMP-related autoinflammatory disease. Study background: Impaired MHC class I-dependent CD8+ differentiation was hypothesized from defective thymoproteasomes.

Study-level results: In PRAID patients, the number of distinct TRB V-J gene pairings was restricted.

The repertoire was sequenced with immunoSEQ multiplex PCR; TCRdb's copy has only in-frame clones and lacks some. The sample yields 25,000 to 30,000 clones, 75% to 90% seen once. PRAID combined immunodeficiency and autoinflammation. The genes are TRBV19 and TRBJ2-3, with 7 bases matching TRBD2. The source was CD4+ T cells from PBMCs, collected before stem cell transplantation. The TCR comes from a human donor with POMP-related autoinflammation and immune dysregulation (PRAID). CDR3 amino acids: CASQTSGTDTQYF. In DNA form, the CDR3 reads TGTGCCAGCCAAACTAGCGGCACAGATACGCAGTATTTT.